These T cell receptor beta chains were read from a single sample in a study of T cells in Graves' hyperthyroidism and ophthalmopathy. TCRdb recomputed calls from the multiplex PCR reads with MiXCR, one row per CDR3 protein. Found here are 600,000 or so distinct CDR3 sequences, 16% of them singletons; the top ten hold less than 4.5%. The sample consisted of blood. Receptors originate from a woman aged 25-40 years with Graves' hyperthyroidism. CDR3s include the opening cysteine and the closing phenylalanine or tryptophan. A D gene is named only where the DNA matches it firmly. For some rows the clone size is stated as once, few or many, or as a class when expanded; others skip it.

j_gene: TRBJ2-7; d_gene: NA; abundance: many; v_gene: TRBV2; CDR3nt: TGTGCCAGCAGGGGCGAGCAGTACTTC; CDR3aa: CASRGEQYF
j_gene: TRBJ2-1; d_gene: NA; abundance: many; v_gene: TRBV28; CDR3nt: TGTGCCAGCAGTTTAGCAGGGATAGTCTACAATGAGCAGTTCTTC; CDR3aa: CASSLAGIVYNEQFF
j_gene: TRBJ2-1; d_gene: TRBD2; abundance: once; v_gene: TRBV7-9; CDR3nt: TGCGCCAGCAGCCAAGCGGGAGGCCCCCCCAATGAGCAGTTCTTC; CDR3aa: CASSQAGGPPNEQFF
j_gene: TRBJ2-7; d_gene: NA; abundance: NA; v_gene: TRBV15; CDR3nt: TGTGCCACCAGCAGAGAATTAGGGACCGTAGGACGAAGTTCCTACGAGCAGTACTTC; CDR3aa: CATSRELGTVGRSSYEQYF
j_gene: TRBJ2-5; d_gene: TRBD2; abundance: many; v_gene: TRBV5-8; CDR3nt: TGTGCCAGCAGCTTGGTGGCGGGAGTTGGAGAGACCCAGTACTTC; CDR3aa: CASSLVAGVGETQYF
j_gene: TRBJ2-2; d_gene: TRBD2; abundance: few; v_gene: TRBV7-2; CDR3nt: TGTGCCAGCAGCTTCCCGGGACTAGCGGGAGGGCCGGTCACCGGGGAGCTGTTTTTT; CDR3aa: CASSFPGLAGGPVTGELFF
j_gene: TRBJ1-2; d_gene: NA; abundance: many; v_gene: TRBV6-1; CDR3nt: NA; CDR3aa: CASSTSGHIYGYTF
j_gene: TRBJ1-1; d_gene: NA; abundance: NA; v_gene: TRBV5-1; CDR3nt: TGCGCCAGCAGTTACGGCGGGTACACTGAAGCTTTCTTT; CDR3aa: CASSYGGYTEAFF
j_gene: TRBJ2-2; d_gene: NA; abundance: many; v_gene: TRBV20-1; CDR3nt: TGCAGTGCTAGAGATCTCCTACTCACCGGGGAGCTGTTTTTT; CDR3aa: CSARDLLLTGELFF
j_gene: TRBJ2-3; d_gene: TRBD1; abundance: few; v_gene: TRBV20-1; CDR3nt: TGCAGTGCTCCCCAGACAGGGAGAGATACGCAGTATTTT; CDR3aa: CSAPQTGRDTQYF
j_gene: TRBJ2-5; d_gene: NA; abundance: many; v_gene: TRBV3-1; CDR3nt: TGTGCCAGCAGCCATTTCGGGGTGGGAGAGACCCAGTACTTC; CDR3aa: CASSHFGVGETQYF
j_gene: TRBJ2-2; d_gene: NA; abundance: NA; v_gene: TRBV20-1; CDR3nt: TGCAGTGCTAGAGCAGGGCGGGTATCTAACACCGGGGAGCTGTTTTTT; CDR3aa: CSARAGRVSNTGELFF
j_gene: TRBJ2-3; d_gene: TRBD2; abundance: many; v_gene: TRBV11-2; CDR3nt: TGTGCCAGCAGCACAGGGACTAGCGGGGAAGATACGCAGTATTTT; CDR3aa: CASSTGTSGEDTQYF
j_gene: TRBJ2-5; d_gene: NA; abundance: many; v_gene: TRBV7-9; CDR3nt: TGTGCCAGCAGCTTAGCGGCAGAGCAAGAGACCCAGTACTTC; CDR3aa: CASSLAAEQETQYF
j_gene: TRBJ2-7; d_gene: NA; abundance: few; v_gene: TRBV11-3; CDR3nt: TGTGCCAGCAGCTTAGTAGGTCTGGGTTCCTACGAGCAGTACTTC; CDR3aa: CASSLVGLGSYEQYF
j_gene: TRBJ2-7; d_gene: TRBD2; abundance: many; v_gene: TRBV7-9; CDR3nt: TGTGCCAGCAGCTTAAGTCCAGTGGCGGGAGAGACCTACGAGCAGTACTTC; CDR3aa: CASSLSPVAGETYEQYF
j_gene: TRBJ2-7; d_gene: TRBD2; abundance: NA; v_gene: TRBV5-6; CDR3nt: TGTGCCAGCAGCTACGGACTAGCGGATTACATCGACGAGCAGTACTTC; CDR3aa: CASSYGLADYIDEQYF